This T cell receptor (beta chain) derives from a study of cytomegalovirus exposure and HLA in healthy donors. Primers for the PCR totalled 60 Vbeta and 13 Jbeta. Original processing methods: Around 11 million shared chains were among approximately 87 million unique TCR beta chains counted in a later analysis. TCRdb's copy holds only in-frame clones and misses some; the assay was immunoSEQ multiplex PCR. V, J and clone size reflect that table, while D and trimming were determined from the DNA. The table includes fewer than 200,000 clones, roughly 80% detected once. Whereas donors were nominally healthy upon sampling, unrecorded immune exposures were probable. In regard to this clone: Its antigen is not known.

V trimming: 4 bases; J trimming: 0 bases; junction bases outside the gene matches: 14. There are 19 residues in the CDR3. From germline, CDR1 is LNHDA and CDR2 SQIVND (reference sequence). Whole-study results and caveats: Later analysis placed DRB1 highest and HLA-C lowest in TCR association rates, which differed by HLA locus. As was reported, the HLA-A and HLA-B alleles of most subjects were accurately predicted from TCR beta sequences.

This chain links TRBV19 with TRBJ2-1, with 8 nucleotides matching TRBD2. Sequencing was performed on PBMCs. The receptor's source is a woman between 18 and 30 years old in good health and CMV-seronegative. The CDR3 protein is CASSTPSDSGTSSYNEQFF. CDR3 coding DNA: TGTGCCAGTAGTACCCCCTCGGATAGCGGGACGAGCTCCTACAATGAGCAGTTCTTC.